One and the same sample provided the 24 T cell receptor beta chains below, sequenced in a study of T cells after posttransplantation cyclophosphamide. Repertoires were generated with immunoSEQ multiplex PCR, while TCRdb's copy carries only in-frame clones and drops some. The sample consists of some 53,000 clones, around 83% of them appearing once. Sequencing used PBMCs. The receptors derive from a man aged 30-40 years with a blood cancer, CMV-positive, and with a related stem cell donor.

The chain recombines TRBV2 with TRBJ1-2; the match to TRBD1 covers 9 bases. This CDR3 contains 13 residues. Germline values: CDR1 SNHLY, CDR2 FYNNEI. Trimming cost V 6 bases and J 6 bases; bases outside gene matches: 5. The CDR3 nucleotides read TGTGCCAGCAGCGCGGGACAGGGCCATGGCTACACCTTC. It specifies CASSAGQGHGYTF.

The gene calls are TRBV2 and TRBJ1-4, with TRBD1 matching over 8 bases. Germline V gene sequence: CDR1 SNHLY, CDR2 FYNNEI. CDR3 length equals 14 residues. Trimming removed 3 bases from V and 3 bases from J; junction bases left unmatched: 0. The chain's CDR3 is CASSETGANEKLFF. DNA for the CDR3: TGTGCCAGCAGTGAGACAGGGGCTAATGAAAAACTGTTTTTT.

The rearrangement joins TRBV11-3 to TRBJ1-5, with D tentatively TRBD1 (5 bases). Germline V gives CDR1 SGHNT, CDR2 YENEEA. Deletions cut 8 bases from V and 3 bases from J, with 14 bases between. The CDR3 has 14 residues. The DNA for the CDR3 is TGTGCCAGCGTGGGGTTCAGGGACAATCAGCCCCAGCATTTT. As protein: CASVGFRDNQPQHF.

V usage is TRBV29-1 and J usage is TRBJ2-1; the match to TRBD2 covers 9 bases. Germline lookup yields CDR1 SQVTM and CDR2 ANQGSEA. The CDR3 runs to 15 residues. The V and J ends lost 6 bases and 7 bases, in that order; junction bases with no gene match: 13. CDR3 residues: CSVQSFRLAANEQFF. For the CDR3, the DNA is TGCAGCGTCCAATCATTTAGACTAGCGGCTAATGAGCAGTTCTTC.

The chain couples TRBV7-9 to TRBJ2-3, with D possibly matching TRBD2 (5 bases). Germline values: CDR1 SEHNR, CDR2 FQNEAQ (reference sequence). CDR3 length: 15 residues. V shed 1 base and J shed 12 bases, with 20 bases lying between them. CDR3 sequence: CASSLGSSVGASQYF. In nucleotides, the CDR3 is TGTGCCAGCAGCTTAGGGAGTAGCGTAGGAGCCTCCCAGTATTTT.

The V call is TRBV7-8, the J call TRBJ1-1; 7 bases line up with TRBD1. V gave up 6 bases and J gave up 1 base; unmatched junction bases: 2. The CDR3 consists of 13 residues. Germline-derived CDR1 and CDR2 are SGHVS and FQNEAQ. Here the CDR3 reads CASRWDRNTEAFF. CDR3 in DNA: TGTGCCAGCAGATGGGACAGGAACACTGAAGCTTTCTTT.

With respect to this clone: At one boundary the junction diverges from the germline segment, which might be a read error. The J gene is TRBJ2-7, the V gene TRBV2; 13 nucleotides match TRBD2. CDR1 is SNHLY and CDR2 is FYNNEI in the germline V gene. This CDR3 is built from 15 residues. Here the CDR3 DNA reads TGTGCCAGCAGGCTGGGGGGACTAGCGGGAAGGTTCCTTAGCTTC. Translating gives CASRLGGLAGRFLSF.

The V call is TRBV10-3, the J call TRBJ2-1, with 9 bases lining up with TRBD1. This CDR3 is 15 amino acids long. Losses at the gene ends were 6 bases for V and 1 base for J; bases not matched to a gene: 4. The germline gives CDR1 ENHRY, CDR2 SYGVKD. The CDR3 region has the DNA TGTGCCATCAGAACGGACAGGGGTTCCTACAATGAGCAGTTCTTC. Protein product: CAIRTDRGSYNEQFF.

The V gene is TRBV7-3, the J gene TRBJ2-7, with TRBD2 matching 8 bases. The germline CDR1 and CDR2 sequences are SGHTA and FQGTGA. The J segment lost 2 bases and the V segment lost 5 bases, leaving 8 bases of the junction unmatched. CDR3 size: 15 residues. In DNA, the CDR3 is TGTGCCAGCAGCCCTTCGGGAGGGGGTCCCTACGAGCAGTACTTC. Translated, it gives CASSPSGGGPYEQYF.

This clone was seen a handful of times. V and J are TRBV5-1 and TRBJ1-4; no reliable D call. Germline V gene data show CDR1 as SGHRS and CDR2 as YFSETQ. CDR3 length: 16 amino acids. V was trimmed by 0 bases and J by 0 bases, leaving 9 bases between them. The CDR3 coding sequence is TGCGCCAGCAGCTTGGGTCAACTTGCAACTAATGAAAAACTGTTTTTT. Its translation is CASSLGQLATNEKLFF.

CDR3 nucleotide sequence: TGTGCCAGCAGCTATTATAGCGGGCACTCCTACAATGAGCAGTTCTTC. Translating gives CASSYYSGHSYNEQFF. The chain employs TRBV11-3 and TRBJ2-1; 7 nucleotides agree with TRBD2. CDR1 is SGHNT and CDR2 is YENEEA in the germline V gene. This CDR3 has 16 residues. J lost 0 bases, V lost 4 bases, and 6 bases had no gene match.

The CDR3 loop reads CASSIPLGEGEQYF. The CDR3 coding sequence is TGTGCCAGCAGCATCCCTCTTGGGGAGGGCGAGCAGTACTTC. The chain joins TRBV7-2 to TRBJ2-7; 7 bases fit TRBD2. Germline CDR1 and CDR2: SGHTA and FQGNSA. This CDR3 contains 14 residues. V lost 5 bases and J lost 6; bases outside the gene matches: 10. Looking up the rest from reference TRBV7-2 and TRBJ2-7 gives the full variable domain: GAGVSQSPSNKVTEKGKDVELRCDPISGHTALYWYRQSLGQGLEFLIYFQGNSAPDKSGLPSDRFSAERTGGSVSTLTIQRTQQEDSAVYLCASSIPLGEGEQYFGPGTRLTVT.

V is TRBV6-5 and J is TRBJ2-7, with D perhaps TRBD1 (5 bases). The CDR3 has 14 amino acids. From germline, CDR1 is MNHEY and CDR2 SVGAGI. The V gene lost 5 bases and the J gene lost 0 bases, with 11 bases spanning the gap. In DNA, the CDR3 is TGTGCCAGCAGTAGAGACAGAGGCTCCTACGAGCAGTACTTC. This encodes CASSRDRGSYEQYF.

This chain joins TRBV19 and TRBJ2-6, with TRBD1 identical over 10 bases. CDR3 length: 16 amino acids. With 11 bases clipped from V and 1 base from J, the junction kept 8 bases outside the gene matches. Germline CDR1 reads LNHDA; CDR2 reads SQIVND (reference sequence). The CDR3 nucleotides are TGTGCCTCTAAATGGGACAGGGGATCTGGGGCCAACGTCCTGACTTTC. It codes for CASKWDRGSGANVLTF.

This clone was seen a single time. This rearrangement joins TRBV21-1 to TRBJ2-1; the table's TRBD1 call for D was not verified on the DNA. TRBV21-1 is a known pseudogene. The CDR3 covers 20 residues. The CDR3 DNA sequence: TGTGCCAGCAGCAAAGGATCCTTAAGGGGATTGGTAGTCGCCTTAAATGAGCAGTTCTTC. Residues: CASSKGSLRGLVVALNEQFF.

V usage is TRBV7-2 and J usage is TRBJ2-5; 11 positions agree with TRBD2. V gave up 5 bases and J gave up 10 bases; unmatched junction bases: 9. CDR1 is SGHTA and CDR2 is FQGNSA in the germline V gene. The CDR3 sequence is 14 residues long. For the CDR3, the DNA is TGTGCCAGCAGCCACGGGACTAGCGGCGAAGGCCAGTACTTC. Translating it yields CASSHGTSGEGQYF. The full variable domain, rest sourced from reference TRBV7-2 and TRBJ2-5, is GAGVSQSPSNKVTEKGKDVELRCDPISGHTALYWYRQSLGQGLEFLIYFQGNSAPDKSGLPSDRFSAERTGGSVSTLTIQRTQQEDSAVYLCASSHGTSGEGQYFGPGTRLLVL.

The V call is TRBV11-2, the J call TRBJ2-7; D is perhaps TRBD2 (6 bases). The CDR3 has 13 amino acids. Germline CDR1 and CDR2: SGHAT and FQNNGV. V was pared by 2 bases and J by 5 bases, with 10 bases between. As DNA, the CDR3 is TGTGCCAGCAGCTTATTTCGGGGGAACGAGCAGTACTTC. It yields the protein CASSLFRGNEQYF.

The CDR3 DNA follows: TGTGCCAGCAGCTTAGGCGGCGGAAGTCGCACAGATACGCAGTATTTT. Protein sequence: CASSLGGGSRTDTQYF. This chain uses TRBV7-2 with TRBJ2-3, with D uncertain. CDR3 length: 16 residues. Germline loops: CDR1 SGHTA, CDR2 FQGNSA. V was trimmed by 1 base and J by 1 base, leaving 12 bases between them.

The chain combines TRBV29-1 with TRBJ2-5; 10 bases line up with TRBD1. The CDR3 loop spans 16 amino acids. J gave up 5 bases and V 4 bases, and 13 bases lay outside the gene matches. The germline V gene has CDR1 SQVTM and CDR2 ANQGSEA. The CDR3 reads CSVVGGRTGGHETQYF. The CDR3 coding sequence is TGCAGCGTTGTTGGGGGGCGGACAGGGGGTCATGAGACCCAGTACTTC.

J is TRBJ1-5 and V is TRBV6-1; D is perhaps TRBD1 (5 bases). Germline assignment: CDR1 MNHNS and CDR2 SASEGT. With 1 base removed from V and 5 bases from J, the gap between germline ends came to 18 bases. This CDR3 is built from 17 residues. CDR3 protein: CASSEGLGRGWDQPQHF. DNA for the CDR3: TGTGCCAGCAGTGAAGGGTTGGGGAGGGGCTGGGATCAGCCCCAGCATTTT.

The chain has TRBV7-2 and TRBJ2-4; D unresolved. This CDR3 spans 14 amino acids. In germline, CDR1 is SGHTA, CDR2 FQGNSA. V lost 5 bases, J lost 9 bases, and 17 bases lay in between. Here the CDR3 DNA reads TGTGCCAGCAGCCCCCCTCATGAGCCTAGCATTCAGTACTTC. Its protein product is CASSPPHEPSIQYF.

The chain employs TRBV27 and TRBJ2-7; TRBD1 matches 11 bases. With 1 base clipped from V and 5 bases from J, the junction kept 7 bases outside the gene matches. Per the germline V gene, CDR1 is MNHEY and CDR2 is SMNVEV (reference sequence). The CDR3 is made up of 16 amino acids. The CDR3 region is CASSLYGTGGSDEQYF. CDR3 nucleotide sequence: TGTGCCAGCAGTTTATACGGGACAGGGGGTTCTGACGAGCAGTACTTC.

This chain links TRBV5-1 with TRBJ2-7; TRBD1 is a possible D gene (6 bases). V dropped 4 bases and J dropped 4 bases, with 15 bases sitting between them. In germline, CDR1 is SGHRS, CDR2 YFSETQ. This CDR3 region has 14 residues. CDR3 DNA sequence: TGCGCCAGCAGCCCGAGCACAGGGCTATACGAGCAGTACTTC. This gives the protein CASSPSTGLYEQYF.

This clone has more than one count but fewer than ten. The V and J genes are TRBV7-9 and TRBJ2-1, with 7 bases that match TRBD2. The CDR3 has 15 amino acids. Germline V gene lookup returns CDR1 SEHNR and CDR2 FQNEAQ (reference sequence). J gave up 1 base and V 4 bases, and 4 bases lay outside the gene matches. CDR3 sequence (DNA): TGTGCCAGCAGCTCCTATAGCGGGTCCTACAATGAGCAGTTCTTC. This encodes CASSSYSGSYNEQFF.